This T cell receptor beta chain was documented in a study of shared clonotypes between healthy human individuals. Study results and limitations: Sampling was confined to blood; repertoires within tissues likely differ.

The assay was immunoSEQ multiplex PCR, and TCRdb's table has in-frame clones only and misses some. This sample has 2.5 million or so clones, with 90% to 95% found just once. From germline, CDR1 is LNHDA and CDR2 SQIVND (reference sequence). The CDR3 sequence is 16 residues long. Trimming removed 7 bases from V and 8 bases from J; junction bases left unmatched: 16. Worth noting for this clone: Antigen specificity is unknown.

The V call is TRBV19, the J call TRBJ1-4, with 7 nucleotides matching TRBD1. The sequenced material came from naive CD4+ T cells sorted from blood. Subset defined: CD45RA+ positively selected. This receptor was identified in a man aged 18-30 years in good health. CDR3 region: CASIPGQLTSGEKLFF. CDR3 DNA sequence: TGTGCCAGTATCCCGGGACAGCTAACCTCCGGCGAAAAACTGTTTTTT.